A selection of T cell receptor beta chains follows, all from one sample in a study of molecular identifiers for immune sequencing clone quantification. A single record per CDR3 protein comes from TCRdb applying MiXCR to the PCR reads. The data contain some 650,000 distinct CDR3 sequences, just under 20% of them singletons. Source material: naive CD8+ T cells from blood, with Jurkat cell RNA spiked in. These receptors were collected from a human donor in good health. Some libraries in this study had Jurkat cell RNA spiked in. Both conserved end residues are part of each CDR3. The order of the fields is clone size, V gene, D gene, J gene, CDR3 protein, CDR3 DNA. A D gene is named only where the DNA matches it firmly. Only some rows state a clone size, as once, few, many or a class for expanded clones.

clone size: few; V gene: TRBV12-3/TRBV12-4; D gene: .; J gene: TRBJ1-5; CDR3 protein: CASSFNPGRRNQPQHF; CDR3 DNA: TGTGCCAGCAGTTTTAATCCGGGCAGGCGCAATCAGCCCCAGCATTTT
clone size: .; V gene: TRBV27; D gene: .; J gene: TRBJ1-2; CDR3 protein: CACSLSAPNPRYGYTF; CDR3 DNA: TGTGCCTGCAGTTTATCGGCTCCCAACCCGCGCTATGGCTACACCTTC
clone size: many; V gene: TRBV28; D gene: TRBD1; J gene: TRBJ2-3; CDR3 protein: CASSLWDRGRTDTQYF; CDR3 DNA: TGTGCCAGCAGTTTATGGGACAGGGGCCGCACAGATACGCAGTATTTT
clone size: .; V gene: TRBV12-3/TRBV12-4; D gene: .; J gene: TRBJ1-6; CDR3 protein: CASSDQGSYNSPLHF; CDR3 DNA: TGTGCCAGCAGTGACCAGGGCTCCTATAATTCACCCCTCCACTTT
clone size: .; V gene: TRBV11-2; D gene: .; J gene: TRBJ1-1; CDR3 protein: CASSLGHMNTGAFF; CDR3 DNA: TGTGCCAGCAGCTTAGGGCACATGAACACTGGAGCTTTCTTT
clone size: .; V gene: TRBV29-1; D gene: .; J gene: TRBJ1-1; CDR3 protein: CSVEGVGGGTEAFF; CDR3 DNA: TGCAGCGTTGAGGGGGTAGGAGGGGGCACTGAAGCTTTCTTT
clone size: .; V gene: TRBV12-3/TRBV12-4; D gene: TRBD2; J gene: TRBJ2-3; CDR3 protein: CASRSGGGSNTQYF; CDR3 DNA: TGTGCCAGCAGAAGCGGGGGGGGCTCCAATACGCAGTATTTT
clone size: many; V gene: TRBV4-1; D gene: .; J gene: TRBJ2-1; CDR3 protein: CASSQDAGSSQFF; CDR3 DNA: TGCGCCAGCAGCCAAGATGCAGGTAGTAGTCAGTTCTTC
clone size: many; V gene: TRBV6-2/TRBV6-3; D gene: TRBD1; J gene: TRBJ2-5; CDR3 protein: CASSPSDRGPLGTQYF; CDR3 DNA: TGTGCCAGCAGTCCATCAGACAGGGGCCCTCTAGGGACCCAGTACTTC
clone size: many; V gene: TRBV7-9; D gene: .; J gene: TRBJ1-5; CDR3 protein: CASSSTSDINQPQHF; CDR3 DNA: TGTGCCAGCAGCTCGACCTCCGACATCAATCAGCCCCAGCATTTT
clone size: .; V gene: TRBV6-2/TRBV6-3; D gene: .; J gene: TRBJ2-3; CDR3 protein: CASSYLAGTDTQCF; CDR3 DNA: TGTGCCAGCAGTTACCTAGCCGGCACAGATACGCAGTGTTTT
clone size: many; V gene: TRBV20-1; D gene: .; J gene: TRBJ2-7; CDR3 protein: CSARDTLKLGVSGYEQYF; CDR3 DNA: TGCAGTGCTAGAGACACCCTAAAGTTGGGGGTATCAGGCTACGAGCAGTACTTC
clone size: many; V gene: TRBV13; D gene: .; J gene: TRBJ1-1; CDR3 protein: CASRDTPEAFF; CDR3 DNA: TGTGCCAGCCGTGACACGCCTGAAGCTTTCTTT
clone size: .; V gene: TRBV4-1; D gene: TRBD1; J gene: TRBJ1-1; CDR3 protein: CASSQVHRGMSEAFF; CDR3 DNA: TGCGCCAGCAGCCAAGTGCACAGGGGGATGTCTGAAGCTTTCTTT
clone size: many; V gene: TRBV4-1; D gene: TRBD2; J gene: TRBJ2-7; CDR3 protein: CASSPGLAGDMYEQYF; CDR3 DNA: TGCGCCAGCAGCCCGGGACTAGCGGGGGATATGTACGAGCAGTACTTC
clone size: .; V gene: TRBV6-2/TRBV6-3; D gene: .; J gene: TRBJ2-3; CDR3 protein: CASSYLSAIDTQYF; CDR3 DNA: TGTGCCAGCAGTTACTTGTCCGCCATAGATACGCAGTATTTT
clone size: few; V gene: TRBV11-1; D gene: .; J gene: TRBJ1-1; CDR3 protein: CASSLGEHLEAFF; CDR3 DNA: TGTGCCAGCAGCTTAGGAGAGCACCTTGAAGCTTTCTTT
clone size: many; V gene: TRBV5-8; D gene: .; J gene: TRBJ1-5; CDR3 protein: CASSLLPSSQPQHF; CDR3 DNA: TGTGCCAGCAGCTTGCTCCCTAGCAGTCAGCCCCAGCATTTT
clone size: many; V gene: TRBV5-6; D gene: .; J gene: TRBJ2-7; CDR3 protein: CASSLQGSEQYF; CDR3 DNA: TGTGCCAGCAGCTTGCAGGGCTCCGAGCAGTACTTC
clone size: many; V gene: TRBV9; D gene: TRBD2; J gene: TRBJ2-2; CDR3 protein: CASSVEELAYPNTGELFF; CDR3 DNA: TGTGCCAGCAGCGTAGAAGAACTAGCGTACCCTAACACCGGGGAGCTGTTTTTT
clone size: few; V gene: TRBV4-1; D gene: .; J gene: TRBJ1-3; CDR3 protein: CASSQLAGTLSLSGNTIYF; CDR3 DNA: TGCGCCAGCAGCCAACTAGCCGGGACGCTGTCCCTCTCTGGAAACACCATATATTTT
clone size: few; V gene: TRBV12-3/TRBV12-4; D gene: TRBD2; J gene: TRBJ2-1; CDR3 protein: CASRRPGHGRARSYNEQFF; CDR3 DNA: TGTGCCAGCAGAAGACCGGGTCACGGGAGGGCCAGGTCCTACAATGAGCAGTTCTTC
clone size: many; V gene: TRBV7-9; D gene: TRBD2; J gene: TRBJ2-3; CDR3 protein: CASSSQLAGEDTDTQYF; CDR3 DNA: TGTGCCAGCAGCTCACAACTAGCGGGGGAGGACACAGATACGCAGTATTTT
clone size: few; V gene: TRBV13; D gene: TRBD2; J gene: TRBJ2-7; CDR3 protein: CASSSMGLANSYEQYF; CDR3 DNA: TGTGCCAGCAGCTCCATGGGACTAGCGAACTCCTACGAGCAGTACTTC
clone size: many; V gene: TRBV29-1; D gene: .; J gene: TRBJ2-7; CDR3 protein: CSPAPESGEQYF; CDR3 DNA: TGCAGCCCAGCTCCTGAGTCAGGCGAGCAGTACTTC
clone size: .; V gene: TRBV14; D gene: .; J gene: TRBJ2-1; CDR3 protein: CASSPADIYYNEQFF; CDR3 DNA: TGTGCCAGCAGCCCAGCGGATATCTACTACAATGAGCAGTTCTTC
clone size: .; V gene: TRBV11-2; D gene: .; J gene: TRBJ1-4; CDR3 protein: CASSEGRRFATNEKLFF; CDR3 DNA: TGTGCCAGCAGCGAAGGCCGCAGGTTTGCCACTAATGAAAAACTGTTTTTT
clone size: few; V gene: TRBV28; D gene: TRBD1; J gene: TRBJ1-5; CDR3 protein: CASSEVGGGPNQPQHF; CDR3 DNA: TGTGCCAGCAGTGAAGTAGGAGGGGGCCCCAATCAGCCCCAGCATTTT
clone size: .; V gene: TRBV4-3; D gene: .; J gene: TRBJ2-5; CDR3 protein: CASSQDTEWEETQYF; CDR3 DNA: TGCGCCAGCAGCCAAGATACCGAATGGGAAGAGACCCAGTACTTC
clone size: few; V gene: TRBV11-2; D gene: .; J gene: TRBJ2-5; CDR3 protein: CASSLESSLGLETQYF; CDR3 DNA: TGTGCCAGCAGCTTAGAGTCTAGCCTGGGTTTAGAGACCCAGTACTTC
clone size: many; V gene: TRBV20-1; D gene: TRBD1; J gene: TRBJ2-7; CDR3 protein: CSARDRGLDYEQYF; CDR3 DNA: TGCAGTGCTCGGGACAGGGGGCTTGACTACGAGCAGTACTTC
clone size: many; V gene: TRBV5-6; D gene: .; J gene: TRBJ2-7; CDR3 protein: CASSLGGRVLGEQYF; CDR3 DNA: TGTGCCAGCAGCTTGGGTGGCCGAGTCCTAGGGGAGCAGTACTTC
clone size: many; V gene: TRBV28; D gene: .; J gene: TRBJ2-7; CDR3 protein: CASSYPEEGLIPYEQYF; CDR3 DNA: TGTGCCAGCAGCTATCCGGAGGAGGGGTTAATCCCCTACGAGCAGTACTTC
clone size: few; V gene: TRBV7-8; D gene: .; J gene: TRBJ2-7; CDR3 protein: CASSPATSLSTYEQYF; CDR3 DNA: TGTGCCAGCAGCCCCGCCACTAGCTTATCTACCTACGAGCAGTACTTC
clone size: .; V gene: TRBV6-1; D gene: .; J gene: TRBJ1-5; CDR3 protein: CVSSESLGSGEGQPQHF; CDR3 DNA: TGTGTCAGCAGTGAAAGTTTGGGGTCAGGGGAGGGGCAGCCCCAGCATTTT
clone size: many; V gene: TRBV20-1; D gene: .; J gene: TRBJ2-3; CDR3 protein: CSARDSGLSTDTQYF; CDR3 DNA: TGCAGTGCTAGAGATTCGGGGCTCTCCACAGATACGCAGTATTTT
clone size: many; V gene: TRBV12-3/TRBV12-4; D gene: TRBD2; J gene: TRBJ2-1; CDR3 protein: CASSSEGLAGGLEQFF; CDR3 DNA: TGTGCCAGCAGCTCCGAGGGACTAGCGGGAGGTTTGGAGCAGTTCTTC
clone size: .; V gene: TRBV19; D gene: TRBD2; J gene: TRBJ2-1; CDR3 protein: CASSTIPGGPGFHNEQFF; CDR3 DNA: TGTGCCAGTAGTACGATCCCGGGGGGACCAGGGTTCCACAATGAGCAGTTCTTC
clone size: many; V gene: TRBV5-6; D gene: .; J gene: TRBJ2-7; CDR3 protein: CASSLAQTAYEQYF; CDR3 DNA: TGTGCCAGCAGCTTGGCCCAGACAGCATACGAGCAGTACTTC
clone size: many; V gene: TRBV6-5; D gene: .; J gene: TRBJ1-1; CDR3 protein: CASSYAIGGVTEAFF; CDR3 DNA: TGTGCCAGCAGTTACGCAATAGGGGGAGTCACTGAAGCTTTCTTT
clone size: many; V gene: TRBV12-5; D gene: TRBD2; J gene: TRBJ2-1; CDR3 protein: CASGLLGYGGSEQFF; CDR3 DNA: TGTGCTAGTGGTTTGCTCGGATACGGCGGGAGTGAGCAGTTCTTC
clone size: many; V gene: TRBV13; D gene: .; J gene: TRBJ1-6; CDR3 protein: CASALGGSPLHF; CDR3 DNA: TGTGCCAGCGCTCTTGGGGGTTCACCCCTCCACTTT
clone size: many; V gene: TRBV30; D gene: .; J gene: TRBJ2-1; CDR3 protein: CAWSVGGHNEQFF; CDR3 DNA: TGTGCCTGGAGTGTAGGGGGGCACAATGAGCAGTTCTTC
clone size: few; V gene: TRBV6-5; D gene: .; J gene: TRBJ2-7; CDR3 protein: CASSPAGGGHEQYF; CDR3 DNA: TGTGCCAGCAGTCCCGCAGGAGGGGGCCACGAGCAGTACTTC
clone size: many; V gene: TRBV6-1; D gene: .; J gene: TRBJ2-4; CDR3 protein: CASSEKGEAKNIQYF; CDR3 DNA: TGTGCCAGCAGTGAGAAGGGGGAGGCCAAAAACATTCAGTACTTC
clone size: many; V gene: TRBV7-6; D gene: .; J gene: TRBJ2-3; CDR3 protein: CASHPLEALSTDTQYF; CDR3 DNA: TGTGCCAGCCATCCTTTGGAGGCACTGTCCACAGATACGCAGTATTTT
clone size: many; V gene: TRBV11-2; D gene: .; J gene: TRBJ2-3; CDR3 protein: CASSFRGRNTDTQYF; CDR3 DNA: TGTGCCAGCAGCTTCCGGGGCCGAAACACAGATACGCAGTATTTT
clone size: few; V gene: TRBV14; D gene: TRBD1; J gene: TRBJ2-1; CDR3 protein: CASSPWTGGPTDEQFF; CDR3 DNA: TGTGCCAGCAGCCCCTGGACAGGAGGACCCACCGATGAGCAGTTCTTC
clone size: .; V gene: TRBV9; D gene: TRBD2; J gene: TRBJ2-1; CDR3 protein: CASSVGSSGNHNEQFF; CDR3 DNA: TGTGCCAGCAGCGTAGGTTCTAGCGGTAACCACAATGAGCAGTTCTTC
clone size: few; V gene: TRBV20-1; D gene: .; J gene: TRBJ2-7; CDR3 protein: CSAQRTDRYPYEQYF; CDR3 DNA: TGCAGCGCACAAAGGACAGACAGGTACCCCTACGAGCAGTACTTC
clone size: many; V gene: TRBV11-2; D gene: .; J gene: TRBJ2-4; CDR3 protein: CASRDLAGVAKNIQYF; CDR3 DNA: TGTGCCAGCAGGGACCTTGCGGGTGTAGCCAAAAACATTCAGTACTTC
clone size: .; V gene: TRBV30; D gene: TRBD2; J gene: TRBJ2-1; CDR3 protein: CAWSRLAGGGNEQFF; CDR3 DNA: TGTGCCTGGAGCCGACTAGCGGGAGGGGGAAATGAGCAGTTCTTC
clone size: many; V gene: TRBV29-1; D gene: .; J gene: TRBJ2-1; CDR3 protein: CSVVQGQSLFF; CDR3 DNA: TGCAGCGTTGTCCAGGGGCAGAGCTTGTTCTTC
clone size: .; V gene: TRBV27; D gene: .; J gene: TRBJ1-2; CDR3 protein: CASSPAGYGYTF; CDR3 DNA: TGTGCCAGCAGTCCCGCAGGGTATGGCTACACCTTC
clone size: many; V gene: TRBV6-5; D gene: .; J gene: TRBJ2-2; CDR3 protein: CASSYGGTRTGELFF; CDR3 DNA: TGTGCCAGCAGTTACGGGGGGACTCGGACCGGGGAGCTGTTTTTT
clone size: many; V gene: TRBV13; D gene: TRBD2; J gene: TRBJ2-3; CDR3 protein: CASSTRGLAGIDTQYF; CDR3 DNA: TGTGCCAGCAGCACCCGGGGACTAGCGGGGATAGATACGCAGTATTTT
clone size: many; V gene: TRBV19; D gene: TRBD2; J gene: TRBJ2-3; CDR3 protein: CASSPGLAGVADTQYF; CDR3 DNA: TGTGCCAGTAGTCCAGGACTAGCGGGAGTCGCAGATACGCAGTATTTT
clone size: few; V gene: TRBV6-2/TRBV6-3; D gene: .; J gene: TRBJ2-5; CDR3 protein: CASSLGKETQYF; CDR3 DNA: TGTGCCAGCAGTTTGGGAAAAGAGACCCAGTACTTC
clone size: .; V gene: TRBV30; D gene: TRBD1; J gene: TRBJ1-2; CDR3 protein: CAWSFGTGGWDGYTF; CDR3 DNA: TGTGCCTGGAGTTTCGGGACAGGGGGCTGGGATGGCTACACCTTC
clone size: few; V gene: TRBV19; D gene: .; J gene: TRBJ1-5; CDR3 protein: CASSMGNVQGPQHF; CDR3 DNA: TGTGCCAGTAGTATGGGTAATGTCCAGGGGCCCCAGCATTTT